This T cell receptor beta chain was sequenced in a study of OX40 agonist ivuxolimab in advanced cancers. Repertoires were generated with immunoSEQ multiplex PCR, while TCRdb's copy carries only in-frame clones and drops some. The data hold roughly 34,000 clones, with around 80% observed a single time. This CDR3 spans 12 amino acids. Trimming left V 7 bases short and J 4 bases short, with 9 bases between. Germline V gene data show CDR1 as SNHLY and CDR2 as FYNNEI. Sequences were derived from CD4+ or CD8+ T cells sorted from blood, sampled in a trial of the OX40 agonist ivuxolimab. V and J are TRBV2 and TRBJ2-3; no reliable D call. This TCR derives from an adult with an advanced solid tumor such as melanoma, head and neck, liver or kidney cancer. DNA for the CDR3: TGTGCCAGCAAGTATGGCGCAGATACGCAGTATTTT. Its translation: CASKYGADTQYF.